These T cell receptor beta chains were read from a single sample in a study of T-cell reconstitution after alpha-beta-depleted transplantation in children. MiXCR, run by TCRdb on the PCR reads, gives a single entry per CDR3 protein. The sample holds some 490,000 distinct CDR3 sequences, approximately 12% seen once. The starting material was PBMCs from the stem cell graft donor, obtained from the stem cell graft. The receptor source for this set is a human donor who donated a stem cell graft to a child with combined immunodeficiency. Both conserved end residues are part of each CDR3. A D gene is named only where the DNA matches it firmly. The size field is filled for only some rows; it gives once, few, many or a size class.

cdr3_nt: TGCAGTGCTAGTTTGGGGTTCGACTACAATGAGCAGTTCTTC; cdr3_aa: CSASLGFDYNEQFF; clone_size: -; v_call: TRBV20-1; j_call: TRBJ2-1; d_call: -
cdr3_nt: TGCAGTGCTAGAGAACACCGGAGGGGGGTATACGGCACAGATACGCAGTATTTT; cdr3_aa: CSAREHRRGVYGTDTQYF; clone_size: -; v_call: TRBV20-1; j_call: TRBJ2-3; d_call: -
cdr3_nt: TGTGCCAGCAGTCCCCGGGGGGTTGAGGGAGAGACCCAGTACTTC; cdr3_aa: CASSPRGVEGETQYF; clone_size: -; v_call: TRBV12-3/TRBV12-4; j_call: TRBJ2-5; d_call: TRBD2
cdr3_nt: TGTGCCAGCATCCGTTCCAAGGGGACCCAGAACACCGGGGAGCTGTTTTTT; cdr3_aa: CASIRSKGTQNTGELFF; clone_size: few; v_call: TRBV7-9; j_call: TRBJ2-2; d_call: -
cdr3_nt: TGTGCCAGCAGCATTAGCGGGAGGGCCTACAATGAGCAGTTCTTC; cdr3_aa: CASSISGRAYNEQFF; clone_size: -; v_call: TRBV11-2; j_call: TRBJ2-1; d_call: TRBD2
cdr3_nt: TGCGCCAGCAGCACAGGACAGGGGCTCTACGAGCAGTACTTC; cdr3_aa: CASSTGQGLYEQYF; clone_size: -; v_call: TRBV5-1; j_call: TRBJ2-7; d_call: TRBD1
cdr3_nt: TGTGCCAGCAGCTTAAACAGCGGACCTGAAAAACTGTTTTTT; cdr3_aa: CASSLNSGPEKLFF; clone_size: many; v_call: TRBV7-9; j_call: TRBJ1-4; d_call: -
cdr3_nt: TGTGCCAGCTCACCCTCAGGGGCTAGCACAGATACGCAGTATTTT; cdr3_aa: CASSPSGASTDTQYF; clone_size: few; v_call: TRBV18; j_call: TRBJ2-3; d_call: -
cdr3_nt: TGTGCCAGCAGCTCAAACAGGGGAAATCAGCCCCAGCATTTT; cdr3_aa: CASSSNRGNQPQHF; clone_size: many; v_call: TRBV12-3/TRBV12-4; j_call: TRBJ1-5; d_call: TRBD1
cdr3_nt: TGTGCCAGCAGCGTCGACGGGGTTTGGGATGAGCAGTTCTTC; cdr3_aa: CASSVDGVWDEQFF; clone_size: few; v_call: TRBV9; j_call: TRBJ2-1; d_call: -
cdr3_nt: TGCAGTGCTAGAGATCTTGAAACAGATACGCAGTATTTT; cdr3_aa: CSARDLETDTQYF; clone_size: many; v_call: TRBV20-1; j_call: TRBJ2-3; d_call: -
cdr3_nt: TGTGCCAGCAGTTTCAACAGCCAAGAGACCCAGTACTTC; cdr3_aa: CASSFNSQETQYF; clone_size: few; v_call: TRBV12-3/TRBV12-4; j_call: TRBJ2-5; d_call: -
cdr3_nt: TGCAGTGCTAGAGATAGCCAGGGCCGGGAAAAACTGTTTTTT; cdr3_aa: CSARDSQGREKLFF; clone_size: many; v_call: TRBV20-1; j_call: TRBJ1-4; d_call: -
cdr3_nt: TGTGCCAGCAGTTACGGGGACGGCACCGGGGAGCTGTTTTTT; cdr3_aa: CASSYGDGTGELFF; clone_size: -; v_call: TRBV6-5; j_call: TRBJ2-2; d_call: -
cdr3_nt: TGTGCCAGCAGCCAAGACACTTGGACAGCTTCAGATTTCTCCTACGAGCAGTACTTC; cdr3_aa: CASSQDTWTASDFSYEQYF; clone_size: -; v_call: TRBV4-2; j_call: TRBJ2-7; d_call: -
cdr3_nt: TGCAGTGCCCTTTCTGATCGGGACTTCGCCTACGAGCAGTACTTC; cdr3_aa: CSALSDRDFAYEQYF; clone_size: few; v_call: TRBV20-1; j_call: TRBJ2-7; d_call: -
cdr3_nt: TGTGCCAGCAGCCAAGTCGAGAGGCCCCTCTACGAGCAGTACTTC; cdr3_aa: CASSQVERPLYEQYF; clone_size: -; v_call: TRBV3-1; j_call: TRBJ2-7; d_call: -
cdr3_nt: TGTGCCTGGAGTAAAACAGGGTGGCGGGGCTACACCTTC; cdr3_aa: CAWSKTGWRGYTF; clone_size: -; v_call: TRBV30; j_call: TRBJ1-2; d_call: -
cdr3_nt: TGTGCCAGCAGTCATACTAGCGGGCCCACCTACGAGCAGTACTTC; cdr3_aa: CASSHTSGPTYEQYF; clone_size: many; v_call: TRBV12-3/TRBV12-4; j_call: TRBJ2-7; d_call: TRBD2
cdr3_nt: TGTGCCAGCAGCCTCCTGATAGGGGAAAACATTCAGTACTTC; cdr3_aa: CASSLLIGENIQYF; clone_size: many; v_call: TRBV4-2; j_call: TRBJ2-4; d_call: -
cdr3_nt: TGTGCCAGCAGTTTCGGTACAGGGGGGGGTACAGATACGCAGTATTTT; cdr3_aa: CASSFGTGGGTDTQYF; clone_size: many; v_call: TRBV12-3/TRBV12-4; j_call: TRBJ2-3; d_call: -
cdr3_nt: TGTGCCAGGGAGGGGACCTATCGGACCCAGTACTTC; cdr3_aa: CAREGTYRTQYF; clone_size: -; v_call: TRBV2; j_call: TRBJ2-5; d_call: -
cdr3_nt: TGTGCCAGCAGCGTAGGAGTCGGTAGCGGGAGCCACAATGAGCAGTTCTTC; cdr3_aa: CASSVGVGSGSHNEQFF; clone_size: few; v_call: TRBV9; j_call: TRBJ2-1; d_call: TRBD2
cdr3_nt: TGCAGTGCTAGAGAGGCTAGCGGGAGCGATGAGCAGTTCTTC; cdr3_aa: CSAREASGSDEQFF; clone_size: few; v_call: TRBV20-1; j_call: TRBJ2-1; d_call: TRBD2
cdr3_nt: TGTGCCATCAGTGGGGAGCAGGGTAAGGGTGGCTCCTACGAGCAGTACTTC; cdr3_aa: CAISGEQGKGGSYEQYF; clone_size: -; v_call: TRBV10-3; j_call: TRBJ2-7; d_call: -
cdr3_nt: TGCAGTGCTAGAGCAGTCGCCAGGGGCTACACCTTC; cdr3_aa: CSARAVARGYTF; clone_size: few; v_call: TRBV20-1; j_call: TRBJ1-2; d_call: -
cdr3_nt: TGTGCCAGCAGCCCAAAGGGGGCGGGACAGCAGTTCTTC; cdr3_aa: CASSPKGAGQQFF; clone_size: -; v_call: TRBV21-1; j_call: TRBJ2-1; d_call: -
cdr3_nt: TGCAGTGCTTCCCAGGACAGGACCTACGAGCAGTACTTC; cdr3_aa: CSASQDRTYEQYF; clone_size: few; v_call: TRBV20-1; j_call: TRBJ2-7; d_call: TRBD1
cdr3_nt: TGTGCCAGCAGCCGTGGGGGCAGCTATGGCTACACCTTC; cdr3_aa: CASSRGGSYGYTF; clone_size: few; v_call: TRBV3-1; j_call: TRBJ1-2; d_call: -
cdr3_nt: TGCGCCAGCAGCTTGAAGAGATCGGGACTTAACACCGGGGAGCTGTTTTTT; cdr3_aa: CASSLKRSGLNTGELFF; clone_size: few; v_call: TRBV5-1; j_call: TRBJ2-2; d_call: -
cdr3_nt: TGTGCCAGCAGCTTAAGGATGGGAGATGAGCAGTTCTTC; cdr3_aa: CASSLRMGDEQFF; clone_size: -; v_call: TRBV7-3; j_call: TRBJ2-1; d_call: -
cdr3_nt: TGTGCCACCAGTGTCGGTAGCAATCAGCCCCAGCATTTT; cdr3_aa: CATSVGSNQPQHF; clone_size: -; v_call: TRBV24-1; j_call: TRBJ1-5; d_call: -
cdr3_nt: TGCGCCAGCAGCTTGCTTCCCGGGGGGGCCAGGGATGAGCAGTTCTTC; cdr3_aa: CASSLLPGGARDEQFF; clone_size: few; v_call: TRBV5-1; j_call: TRBJ2-1; d_call: TRBD2
cdr3_nt: TGTGCCACCAGTGATAGGAGGGGGGGGCCTAGCGGTTCCTACGAGCAGTACTTC; cdr3_aa: CATSDRRGGPSGSYEQYF; clone_size: -; v_call: TRBV24-1; j_call: TRBJ2-7; d_call: -
cdr3_nt: TGTGCCAGCAGTTACTCGAAGGTGCTAGCGGGAGGTGATGAGCAGTTCTTC; cdr3_aa: CASSYSKVLAGGDEQFF; clone_size: few; v_call: TRBV6-2/TRBV6-3; j_call: TRBJ2-1; d_call: TRBD2
cdr3_nt: TGCAGCGTTCGTTGCCGAACATCTTCCCCTCGCTCGACCGGGGAGCTGTTTTTT; cdr3_aa: CSVRCRTSSPRSTGELFF; clone_size: many; v_call: TRBV29-1; j_call: TRBJ2-2; d_call: -
cdr3_nt: TGTGCCAGCAGACTAGACAGGGGGACAGATACGCAGTATTTT; cdr3_aa: CASRLDRGTDTQYF; clone_size: once; v_call: TRBV6-1; j_call: TRBJ2-3; d_call: TRBD1
cdr3_nt: TGTGCCAGCAGCAAAGCAGGGAAAGATACGCAGTATTTT; cdr3_aa: CASSKAGKDTQYF; clone_size: -; v_call: TRBV28; j_call: TRBJ2-3; d_call: -
cdr3_nt: TGCAGCGTTGAAGATCTTGGGGACAGGGCGAACACCGGGGAGCTGTTTTTT; cdr3_aa: CSVEDLGDRANTGELFF; clone_size: -; v_call: TRBV29-1; j_call: TRBJ2-2; d_call: TRBD1
cdr3_nt: TGTGCCAGCAGACAGGTCTCTGGGGCCAACGTCCTGACTTTC; cdr3_aa: CASRQVSGANVLTF; clone_size: -; v_call: TRBV12-3/TRBV12-4; j_call: TRBJ2-6; d_call: -
cdr3_nt: TGCAGCGTTGAAGAGGTTCGGGACACCCACTACGAGCAGTACTTC; cdr3_aa: CSVEEVRDTHYEQYF; clone_size: -; v_call: TRBV29-1; j_call: TRBJ2-7; d_call: -
cdr3_nt: TGTGCCACCCAGGGACTTTCTTCCCTCTACGAGCAGTACTTC; cdr3_aa: CATQGLSSLYEQYF; clone_size: -; v_call: TRBV28; j_call: TRBJ2-7; d_call: -
cdr3_nt: TGTGCCAGCAGCCAAGAAGGACCAGCCGGGGGGCTCTACGAGCAGTACTTC; cdr3_aa: CASSQEGPAGGLYEQYF; clone_size: few; v_call: TRBV4-2; j_call: TRBJ2-7; d_call: -
cdr3_nt: TGCAGCGTCGGGGGGGGCACTGAAGCTTTCTTT; cdr3_aa: CSVGGGTEAFF; clone_size: many; v_call: TRBV29-1; j_call: TRBJ1-1; d_call: -
cdr3_nt: TGTGCCAGCAGTCGACAGGGACGGGAGACCCAGTACTTC; cdr3_aa: CASSRQGRETQYF; clone_size: few; v_call: TRBV25-1; j_call: TRBJ2-5; d_call: TRBD1
cdr3_nt: TGTGCCAGCGGGAACCGTGGGATCTCCTATAATTCACCCCTCCACTTT; cdr3_aa: CASGNRGISYNSPLHF; clone_size: -; v_call: TRBV27; j_call: TRBJ1-6; d_call: -
cdr3_nt: TGTGCCAGCAGTTCGTTCCCGTTGGGAACATTGAATGAGCAGTTCTTC; cdr3_aa: CASSSFPLGTLNEQFF; clone_size: few; v_call: TRBV12-3/TRBV12-4; j_call: TRBJ2-1; d_call: -
cdr3_nt: TGTGCCAGCAGCCCCGGGGGGCACAGAGACAATGAGCAGTTCTTC; cdr3_aa: CASSPGGHRDNEQFF; clone_size: -; v_call: TRBV11-3; j_call: TRBJ2-1; d_call: -
cdr3_nt: TGTGCCAGCAGCCAAGATGGGGACAGAGGTAGAGCTTTCTTT; cdr3_aa: CASSQDGDRGRAFF; clone_size: -; v_call: TRBV3-1; j_call: TRBJ1-1; d_call: TRBD1
cdr3_nt: TGCGCCAGCAGCTCGACAGGGCTTAAGGCCTCGCTAGACTATGGCTACACCTTC; cdr3_aa: CASSSTGLKASLDYGYTF; clone_size: -; v_call: TRBV5-1; j_call: TRBJ1-2; d_call: TRBD1
cdr3_nt: TGTGCCAGCAGCCCTGGGGGGAGGAATTGGAATTCACCCCTCCACTTT; cdr3_aa: CASSPGGRNWNSPLHF; clone_size: -; v_call: TRBV12-3/TRBV12-4; j_call: TRBJ1-6; d_call: -
cdr3_nt: TGTGCCAGCAGCAAGACCCCTAACCGTGGGGAGTTCTTC; cdr3_aa: CASSKTPNRGEFF; clone_size: many; v_call: TRBV7-2; j_call: TRBJ2-1; d_call: -
cdr3_nt: TGTGCCACCTCCCCGGGTCAAACCTACGAGCAGTACTTC; cdr3_aa: CATSPGQTYEQYF; clone_size: few; v_call: TRBV10-3; j_call: TRBJ2-7; d_call: -
cdr3_nt: TGTGCCAGCAGCTTATGGCCAGACACCGGGGAGCTGTTTTTT; cdr3_aa: CASSLWPDTGELFF; clone_size: -; v_call: TRBV7-2; j_call: TRBJ2-2; d_call: -